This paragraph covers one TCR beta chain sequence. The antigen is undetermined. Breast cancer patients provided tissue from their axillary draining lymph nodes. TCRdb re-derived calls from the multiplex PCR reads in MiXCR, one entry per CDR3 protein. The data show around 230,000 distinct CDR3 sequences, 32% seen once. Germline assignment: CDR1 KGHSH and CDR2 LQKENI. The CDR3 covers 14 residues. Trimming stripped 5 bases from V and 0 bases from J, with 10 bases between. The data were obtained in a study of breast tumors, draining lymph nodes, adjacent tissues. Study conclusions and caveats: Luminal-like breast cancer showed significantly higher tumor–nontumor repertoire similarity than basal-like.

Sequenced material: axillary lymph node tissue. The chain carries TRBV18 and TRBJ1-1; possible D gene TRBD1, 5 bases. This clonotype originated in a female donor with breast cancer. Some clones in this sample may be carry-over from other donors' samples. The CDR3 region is CASSRDLLNTEAFF. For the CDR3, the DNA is TGTGCCAGCTCAAGGGACCTCTTGAACACTGAAGCTTTCTTT.